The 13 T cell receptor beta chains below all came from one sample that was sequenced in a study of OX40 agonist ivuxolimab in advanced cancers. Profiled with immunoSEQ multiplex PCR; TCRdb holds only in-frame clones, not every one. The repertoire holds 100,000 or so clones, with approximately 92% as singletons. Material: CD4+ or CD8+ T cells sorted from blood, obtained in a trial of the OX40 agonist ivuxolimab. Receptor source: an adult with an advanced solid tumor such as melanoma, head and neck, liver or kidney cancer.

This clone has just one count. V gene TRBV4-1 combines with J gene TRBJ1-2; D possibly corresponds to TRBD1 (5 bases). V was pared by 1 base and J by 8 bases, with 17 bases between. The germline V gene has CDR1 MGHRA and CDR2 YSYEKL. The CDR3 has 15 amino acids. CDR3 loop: CASSQVSSGTFGYTF. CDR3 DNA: TGCGCCAGCAGCCAAGTCTCCTCCGGGACCTTCGGCTACACCTTC.

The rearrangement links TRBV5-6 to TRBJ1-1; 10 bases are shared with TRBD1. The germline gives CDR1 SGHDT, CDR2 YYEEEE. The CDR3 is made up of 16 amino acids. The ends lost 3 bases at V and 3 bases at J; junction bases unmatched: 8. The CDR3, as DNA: TGTGCCAGCAGCTCGGGGACAGGGGAGGAGGACACTGAAGCTTTCTTT. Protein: CASSSGTGEEDTEAFF.

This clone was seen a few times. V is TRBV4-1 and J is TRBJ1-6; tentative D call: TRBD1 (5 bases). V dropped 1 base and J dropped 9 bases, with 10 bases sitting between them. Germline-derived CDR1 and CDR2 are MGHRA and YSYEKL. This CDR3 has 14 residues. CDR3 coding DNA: TGCGCCAGCAGCCAAGTGAGGGGCGGTTCACCCCTCCACTTT. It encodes CASSQVRGGSPLHF.

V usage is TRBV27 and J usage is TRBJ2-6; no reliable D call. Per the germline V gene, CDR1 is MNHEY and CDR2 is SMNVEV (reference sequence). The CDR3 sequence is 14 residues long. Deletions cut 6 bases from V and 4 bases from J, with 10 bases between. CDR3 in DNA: TGTGCCAGCAGCCGGTCGACAGGGGCCAACGTCCTGACTTTC. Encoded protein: CASSRSTGANVLTF.

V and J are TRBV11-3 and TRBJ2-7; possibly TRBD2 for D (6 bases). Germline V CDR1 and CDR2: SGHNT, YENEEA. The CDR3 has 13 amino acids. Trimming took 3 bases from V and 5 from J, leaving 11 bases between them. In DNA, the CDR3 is TGTGCCAGCAGCTTCGGCGGAGGGAACGAGCAGTACTTC. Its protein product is CASSFGGGNEQYF.

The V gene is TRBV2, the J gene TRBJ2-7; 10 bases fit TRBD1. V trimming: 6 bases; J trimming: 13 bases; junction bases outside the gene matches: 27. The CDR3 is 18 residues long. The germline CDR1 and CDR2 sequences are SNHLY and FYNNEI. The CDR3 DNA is TGTGCCAGCAGAATCGGACAGGGGGGGCGACGAGCAATGGACTTGGACTACTTC. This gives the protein CASRIGQGGRRAMDLDYF.

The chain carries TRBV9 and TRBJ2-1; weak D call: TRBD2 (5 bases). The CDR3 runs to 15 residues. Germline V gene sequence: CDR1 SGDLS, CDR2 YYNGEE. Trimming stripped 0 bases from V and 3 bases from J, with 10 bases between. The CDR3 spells CASSVGGFGYNEQFF. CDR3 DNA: TGTGCCAGCAGCGTAGGCGGGTTTGGCTACAATGAGCAGTTCTTC.

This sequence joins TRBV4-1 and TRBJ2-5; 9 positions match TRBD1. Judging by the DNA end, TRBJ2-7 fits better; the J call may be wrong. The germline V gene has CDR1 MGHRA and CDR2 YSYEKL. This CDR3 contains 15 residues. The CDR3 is CASSQGRDRVDEQYF. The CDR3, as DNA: TGCGCCAGCAGCCAAGGCCGGGACAGGGTGGACGAGCAGTACTTC.

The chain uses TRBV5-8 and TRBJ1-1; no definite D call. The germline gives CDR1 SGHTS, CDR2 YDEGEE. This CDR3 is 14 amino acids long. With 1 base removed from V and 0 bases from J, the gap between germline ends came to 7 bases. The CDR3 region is CASSLTDLNTEAFF. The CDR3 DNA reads TGTGCCAGCAGCTTGACGGATTTGAACACTGAAGCTTTCTTT.

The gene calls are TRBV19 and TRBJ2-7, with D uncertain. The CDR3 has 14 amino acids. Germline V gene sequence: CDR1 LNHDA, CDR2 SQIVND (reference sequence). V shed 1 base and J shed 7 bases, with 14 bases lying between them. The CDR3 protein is CASSIGRLGWEQYF. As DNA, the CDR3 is TGTGCCAGTAGTATAGGACGGCTGGGTTGGGAGCAGTACTTC.

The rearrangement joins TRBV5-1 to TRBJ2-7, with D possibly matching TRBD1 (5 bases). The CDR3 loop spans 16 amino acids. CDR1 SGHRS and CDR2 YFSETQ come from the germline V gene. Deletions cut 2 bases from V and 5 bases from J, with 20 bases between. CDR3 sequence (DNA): TGCGCCAGCAGCTTATCAAGCAGGGCAAGTTGGGACGAGCAGTACTTC. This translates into CASSLSSRASWDEQYF.

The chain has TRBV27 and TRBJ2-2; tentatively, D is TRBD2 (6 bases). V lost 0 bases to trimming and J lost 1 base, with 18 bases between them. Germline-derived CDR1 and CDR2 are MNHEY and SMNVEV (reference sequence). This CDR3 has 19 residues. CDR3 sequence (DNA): TGTGCCAGCAGTTTATCCATCGGGGATTTGGGGGGGAACACCGGGGAGCTGTTTTTT. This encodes CASSLSIGDLGGNTGELFF.

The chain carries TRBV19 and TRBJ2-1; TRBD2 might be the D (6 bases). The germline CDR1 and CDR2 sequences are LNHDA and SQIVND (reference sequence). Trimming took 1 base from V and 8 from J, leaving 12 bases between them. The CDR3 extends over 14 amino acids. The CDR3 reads CASSIVLASDEQFF. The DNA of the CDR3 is TGTGCCAGTAGTATAGTCCTAGCTAGCGATGAGCAGTTCTTC.